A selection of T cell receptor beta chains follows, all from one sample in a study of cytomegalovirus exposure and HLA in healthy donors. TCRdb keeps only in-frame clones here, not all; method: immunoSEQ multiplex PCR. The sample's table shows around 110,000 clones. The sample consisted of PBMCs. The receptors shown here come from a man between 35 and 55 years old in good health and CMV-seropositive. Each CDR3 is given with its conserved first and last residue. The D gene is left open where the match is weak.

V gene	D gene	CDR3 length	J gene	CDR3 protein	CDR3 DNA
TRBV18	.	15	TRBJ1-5	CASSPGQGGNQPQHF	TGTGCCAGCTCACCGGGACAAGGGGGCAATCAGCCCCAGCATTTT
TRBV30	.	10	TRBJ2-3	CAWRVREQYF	TGTGCCTGGAGGGTAAGAGAGCAGTATTTT
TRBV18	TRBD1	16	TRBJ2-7	CASSSRTGGDPYEQYF	TGTGCCAGCTCATCTCGGACAGGGGGAGACCCCTACGAGCAGTACTTC
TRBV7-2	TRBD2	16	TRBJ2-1	CASSRFSGKGYNEQFF	TGTGCCAGTTCACGGTTTAGCGGGAAAGGCTACAATGAGCAGTTCTTC
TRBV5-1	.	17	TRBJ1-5	CASSLNPKGLGNQPQHF	TGCGCCAGCAGCTTGAACCCCAAGGGGTTGGGCAATCAGCCCCAGCATTTT
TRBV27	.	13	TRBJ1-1	CASSLEWGREAFF	TGTGCCAGCAGTTTAGAGTGGGGGCGGGAAGCTTTCTTT
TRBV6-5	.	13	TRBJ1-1	CASSYSRGGKAFF	TGTGCCAGCAGTTACTCGAGAGGCGGTAAAGCTTTCTTT
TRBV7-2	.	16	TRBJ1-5	CASSKSGKTSNQPQHF	TGTGCCAGCAGCAAATCCGGGAAGACCAGCAATCAGCCCCAGCATTTT
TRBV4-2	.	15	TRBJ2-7	CASSPGGSSSYEQYF	TGTGCCAGCAGCCCGGGGGGCAGCAGCTCCTACGAGCAGTACTTC
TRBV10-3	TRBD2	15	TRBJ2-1	CAISPLAGGPNEQFF	TGTGCCATCAGTCCTCTAGCGGGAGGGCCTAATGAGCAGTTCTTC
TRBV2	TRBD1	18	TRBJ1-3	CASRAGQGARSDGNTIYF	TGTGCCAGCAGAGCCGGACAGGGGGCCCGCTCAGACGGAAACACCATATATTTT
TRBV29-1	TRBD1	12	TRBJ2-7	CSVVGQSSEQYF	TGCAGCGTTGTGGGACAGTCCTCCGAGCAGTACTTC
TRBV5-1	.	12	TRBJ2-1	CASSLVGAAQFF	TGCGCCAGCAGCTTGGTAGGGGCGGCACAGTTCTTC
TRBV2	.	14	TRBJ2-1	CASRGTRNYNEQFF	TGTGCCAGCAGGGGGACACGAAACTACAATGAGCAGTTCTTC
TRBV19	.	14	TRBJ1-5	CASSETVRERPQHF	TGTGCCAGTAGTGAGACAGTTCGAGAGCGGCCCCAGCATTTT
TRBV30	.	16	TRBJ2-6	CAWSDDTISGANVLTF	TGTGCCTGGAGTGATGACACCATCTCTGGGGCCAACGTCCTGACTTTC
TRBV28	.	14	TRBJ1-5	CASSSSGVNQPQHF	TGTGCCAGCAGTTCGTCAGGGGTGAATCAGCCCCAGCATTTT
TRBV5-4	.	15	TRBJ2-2	CASSQTSVGAGELFF	TGTGCCAGCAGCCAAACTAGTGTCGGGGCCGGGGAGCTGTTTTTT
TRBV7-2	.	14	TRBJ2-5	CASSLAHIQETQYF	TGTGCCAGCAGCTTAGCGCACATTCAAGAGACCCAGTACTTC
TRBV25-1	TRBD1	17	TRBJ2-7	CASSEYLPGTGGYEQYF	TGTGCCAGCAGTGAATATCTTCCCGGGACAGGGGGCTACGAGCAGTACTTC
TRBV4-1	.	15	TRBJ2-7	CASSQDLRGLYEQYF	TGCGCCAGCAGCCAAGATCTCAGGGGTCTCTACGAGCAGTACTTC
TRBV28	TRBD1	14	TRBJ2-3	CASSLTGTTDTQYF	TGTGCCAGCAGTTTGACAGGGACCACAGATACGCAGTATTTT
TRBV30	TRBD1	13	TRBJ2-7	CAWSRQGDYEQYF	TGTGCCTGGAGTCGGCAGGGGGACTACGAGCAGTACTTC
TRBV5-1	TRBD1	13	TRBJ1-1	CASSFGQGQKAFF	TGCGCCAGCAGCTTTGGACAGGGGCAAAAAGCTTTCTTT
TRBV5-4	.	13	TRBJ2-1	CASSLALANEQFF	TGTGCCAGCAGCTTGGCACTAGCCAATGAGCAGTTCTTC
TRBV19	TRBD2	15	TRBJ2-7	CASRGLAGGPYEQYF	TGTGCCAGTAGGGGACTAGCGGGAGGGCCTTACGAGCAGTACTTC
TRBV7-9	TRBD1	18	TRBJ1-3	CASSFLRGQGSSGNTIYF	TGTGCCAGCAGCTTCTTACGGGGACAGGGGAGCTCTGGAAACACCATATATTTT
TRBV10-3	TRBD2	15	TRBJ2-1	CAISDRAGGPNEQFF	TGTGCCATCAGTGACCGAGCGGGAGGACCGAATGAGCAGTTCTTC
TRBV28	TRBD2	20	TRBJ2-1	CASSLEGTSGTLGPYNEQFF	TGTGCCAGCAGTTTAGAAGGGACTAGCGGGACCCTTGGACCTTACAATGAGCAGTTCTTC
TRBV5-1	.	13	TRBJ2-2	CASSFGNTGELFF	TGCGCCAGCAGCTTCGGGAACACCGGGGAGCTGTTTTTT
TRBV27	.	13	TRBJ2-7	CASGDRRSYEQYF	TGTGCCAGCGGAGACAGGAGATCCTATGAGCAGTACTTC
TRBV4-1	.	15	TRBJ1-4	CASSQESGGGEKLFF	TGCGCCAGCAGCCAAGAATCCGGGGGAGGTGAAAAACTGTTTTTT
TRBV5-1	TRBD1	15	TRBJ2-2	CASSSDRGNTGELFF	TGCGCCAGCAGCTCGGACAGGGGAAACACCGGGGAGCTGTTTTTT
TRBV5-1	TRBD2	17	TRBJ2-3	CASSLAQLAGVTDTQYF	TGCGCCAGCAGCTTGGCACAACTAGCGGGAGTCACAGATACGCAGTATTTT
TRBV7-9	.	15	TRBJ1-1	CASSLEQGLNTEAFF	TGTGCCAGCAGCTTAGAACAGGGACTGAACACTGAAGCTTTCTTT
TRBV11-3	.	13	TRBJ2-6	CASQTGGANVLTF	TGTGCCAGCCAGACTGGGGGGGCCAACGTCCTGACTTTC
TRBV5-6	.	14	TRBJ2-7	CASSLRDTGSEQYF	TGTGCCAGCAGCTTGCGGGACACGGGTTCTGAGCAGTACTTC
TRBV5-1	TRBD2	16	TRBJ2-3	CASSSGTSGKVDTQYF	TGCGCCAGCAGCTCCGGGACTAGCGGGAAGGTCGATACGCAGTATTTT
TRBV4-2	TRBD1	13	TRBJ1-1	CASSQTGWSEAFF	TGTGCCAGCAGCCAGACAGGGTGGTCTGAAGCTTTCTTT
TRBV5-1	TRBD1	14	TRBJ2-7	CASSLAGQGEGQYF	TGCGCCAGCAGCTTGGCTGGACAGGGCGAAGGGCAGTACTTC
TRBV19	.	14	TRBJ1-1	CASTPDQGNTEAFF	TGTGCCAGTACCCCCGATCAGGGAAACACTGAAGCTTTCTTT
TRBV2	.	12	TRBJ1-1	CAGGIVHTEAFF	TGTGCCGGGGGGATCGTGCACACTGAAGCTTTCTTT
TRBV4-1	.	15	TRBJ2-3	CASSQDPGFTDTQYF	TGCGCCAGCAGCCAAGATCCGGGGTTCACAGATACGCAGTATTTT
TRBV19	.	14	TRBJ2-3	CASSVSAGQDTQYF	TGTGCCAGTAGTGTCTCCGCGGGTCAAGATACGCAGTATTTT
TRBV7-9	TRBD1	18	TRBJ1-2	CASSPGTASNSSNYGYTF	TGTGCCAGCAGCCCTGGGACAGCCTCTAATTCTTCTAACTATGGCTACACCTTC
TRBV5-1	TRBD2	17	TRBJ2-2	CASSFSGLAGAGGELFF	TGCGCCAGCAGCTTCTCGGGACTAGCGGGAGCGGGCGGGGAGCTGTTTTTT
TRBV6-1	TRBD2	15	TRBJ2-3	CASRGLAGGPDTQYF	TGTGCCAGCAGGGGACTAGCGGGAGGGCCAGATACGCAGTATTTT
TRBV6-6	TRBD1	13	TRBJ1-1	CASRTGGGAEAFF	TGTGCCAGCAGGACAGGGGGGGGCGCTGAAGCCTTCTTT
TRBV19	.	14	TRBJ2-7	CASGVGDLAYEQYF	TGTGCCAGCGGGGTGGGGGACCTAGCGTACGAGCAGTACTTC
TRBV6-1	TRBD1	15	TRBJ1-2	CASSESPGGSYGYTF	TGTGCCAGCAGTGAATCCCCAGGGGGCTCATATGGCTACACCTTC
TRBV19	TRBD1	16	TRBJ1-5	CASYYTGTGANQPQHF	TGTGCCAGTTACTATACCGGGACAGGGGCTAATCAGCCCCAGCATTTT
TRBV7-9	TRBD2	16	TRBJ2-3	CASSRLAGGGTDTQYF	TGTGCCAGCAGCCGACTAGCGGGAGGAGGGACAGATACGCAGTATTTT
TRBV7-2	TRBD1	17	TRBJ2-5	CASSLVGTGGSRETQYF	TGTGCCAGCAGCTTAGTAGGAACAGGGGGATCTCGGGAGACCCAGTACTTC
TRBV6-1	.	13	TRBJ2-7	CASKVSGNYEQYF	TGTGCCAGCAAGGTTTCAGGCAACTACGAGCAGTACTTC
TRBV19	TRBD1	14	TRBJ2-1	CASMLGTGLREQFF	TGTGCCAGTATGCTGGGGACAGGGCTTCGTGAGCAGTTCTTC